This entry lists 32 T cell receptor beta chains sequenced from one sample in a study of T cells after yellow fever vaccination. Each CDR3 protein is one row after TCRdb ran MiXCR on the 5' RACE reads. Counted here are some 240,000 distinct CDR3 sequences, over 3% occurring once; the ten biggest clones make up about 20%. Sequenced material: PBMCs, taken 15 days after the yellow fever booster vaccination. These receptors were obtained from a man aged 18 to 29 who received the YFV17D yellow fever vaccine.

This clonotype was observed many times. The J gene is TRBJ2-7, the V gene TRBV12-3 or TRBV12-4; D not resolved. V gave up 2 bases and J gave up 7 bases, with 12 bases separating them. This CDR3 has 13 amino acids. This chain's CDR3 is CASSLFPLGEQYV. The CDR3, as DNA: TGTGCCAGCAGTTTATTCCCCCTCGGGGAGCAGTACGTC.

The chain joins TRBV5-1 to TRBJ1-2, with TRBD1 as a possible D gene (6 bases). V gave up 0 bases and J gave up 2 bases, with 11 bases separating them. The CDR3 runs 15 residues. The germline V gene has CDR1 SGHRS and CDR2 YFSETQ. As DNA, the CDR3 is TGCGCCAGCAGCTTGGACGGACAGAGAAACTATGGCTACACCTTC. Protein sequence: CASSLDGQRNYGYTF.

This clonotype was observed many times. The gene calls are TRBV3-1 and TRBJ1-3; D unresolved. CDR3 length equals 15 residues. V lost 2 bases and J lost 2, with 10 bases in between. Germline V lookup: CDR1 LGHDT, CDR2 YNNKEL (reference sequence). The CDR3 loop reads CASSQRTGTGNTIYF. The CDR3 DNA reads as TGTGCCAGCAGCCAACGCACCGGTACTGGAAACACCATATATTTT. The full variable domain, in which reference TRBV3-1 and TRBJ1-3 provide the parts outside the CDR3, is DTAVSQTPKYLVTQMGNDKSIKCEQNLGHDTMYWYKQDSKKFLKIMFSYNNKELIINETVPNRFSPKSPDKAHLNLHINSLELGDSAVYFCASSQRTGTGNTIYFGEGSWLTVV.

This clonotype was counted ten times or more. J is TRBJ2-4 and V is TRBV7-2, with D possibly being TRBD2 (5 bases). This CDR3 is 14 amino acids long. CDR1 SGHTA and CDR2 FQGNSA come from the germline V gene. With 5 bases removed from V and 1 base from J, the gap between germline ends came to 9 bases. The CDR3 is CASSLRDAKNIQYF. CDR3 DNA sequence: TGTGCCAGCAGCCTTCGGGATGCCAAAAACATTCAGTACTTC.

There are many counts of this clonotype. The chain carries TRBV5-1 and TRBJ1-6, with 9 bases aligning to TRBD1. CDR1 and CDR2 (germline): SGHRS, YFSETQ. The ends lost 1 base at V and 6 bases at J; junction bases unmatched: 2. CDR3 length: 15 amino acids. The CDR3 sequence: CASSLSTGGNSPLHF. CDR3 nucleotide sequence: TGCGCCAGCAGCTTGTCGACAGGGGGTAATTCACCCCTCCACTTT.

This clonotype was seen many times. V is TRBV20-1 and J is TRBJ2-1; D is perhaps TRBD2 (5 bases). The CDR3 sequence is 14 residues long. CDR1 is DFQATT, CDR2 SNEGSKA, per germline (reference sequence). Trimming removed 5 bases from V and 0 bases from J, with 11 bases in between. The CDR3: CSARGQSSYNEQFF. Here the CDR3 DNA reads TGCAGTGCTCGAGGGCAAAGCTCCTACAATGAGCAGTTCTTC.

This clonotype was seen more than once but under ten times. The chain is built from TRBV15 and TRBJ2-5, with 14 bases that match TRBD2. The CDR3 is 19 amino acids. CDR1 is LNHNV, CDR2 YYDKDF, per germline (reference sequence). V was clipped by 0 bases and J by 1 base; unmatched bases: 7. The CDR3 nucleotides read TGTGCCACCAGCAGAGAACGGACTAGCGGGGGGCTGGTCCAAGAGACCCAGTACTTC. Translated: CATSRERTSGGLVQETQYF. Drawing the rest from reference TRBV15 and TRBJ2-5, the complete variable domain is DAMVIQNPRYQVTQFGKPVTLSCSQTLNHNVMYWYQQKSSQAPKLLFHYYDKDFNNEADTPDNFQSRRPNTSFCFLDIRSPGLGDTAMYLCATSRERTSGGLVQETQYFGPGTRLLVL.

This clonotype was seen many times. This chain links TRBV14 with TRBJ2-7; D remains ambiguous. V dropped 1 base and J dropped 4 bases, with 14 bases sitting between them. CDR1 is SGHDN, CDR2 FVKESK, per germline. This CDR3 has 15 residues. The CDR3 sequence is CASSQGSFWVYEQYF. The CDR3 DNA is TGTGCCAGCAGCCAAGGTTCCTTCTGGGTTTACGAGCAGTACTTC.

This clonotype was seen many times. This rearrangement joins TRBV12-3 or TRBV12-4 to TRBJ1-6; D is perhaps TRBD1 (5 bases). The CDR3 runs 14 residues. Trimming took 5 bases from V and 4 from J, leaving 9 bases between them. The CDR3 reads CASSGTGYNSPLHF. The CDR3 region has the DNA TGTGCCAGCAGTGGAACAGGTTATAATTCACCCCTCCACTTT.

The sample holds many counts of this clonotype. J is TRBJ2-3 and V is TRBV5-1; D call uncertain. The V and J ends lost 0 bases and 4 bases respectively, with 15 bases between them. Germline V gives CDR1 SGHRS, CDR2 YFSETQ. This CDR3 is 16 amino acids long. The DNA of the CDR3 is TGCGCCAGCAGCTTGGAGGCTGGGATCGAGGCAGATACGCAGTATTTT. Translated: CASSLEAGIEADTQYF. The whole variable domain, filled in from reference TRBV5-1 and TRBJ2-3, reads KAGVTQTPRYLIKTRGQQVTLSCSPISGHRSVSWYQQTPGQGLQFLFEYFSETQRNKGNFPGRFSGRQFSNSRSEMNVSTLELGDSALYLCASSLEAGIEADTQYFGPGTRLTVL.

This clonotype came up many times. The chain joins TRBV12-3 or TRBV12-4 to TRBJ2-3, with 8 nucleotides matching TRBD2. V lost 2 bases to trimming and J lost 4 bases; unmatched junction nucleotides: 11. The CDR3 totals 17 residues. CDR3 coding DNA: TGTGCCAGCAGTTTATCCCCGGTCAGCGGGGGTTCAGATACGCAGTATTTT. As protein: CASSLSPVSGGSDTQYF.

In its sample, this clonotype was seen many times. The chain combines TRBV11-2 with TRBJ1-4; TRBD1 matches 8 bases. CDR3 length equals 15 residues. V lost 5 bases, J lost 4 bases, and 6 bases stayed unmatched. In germline, CDR1 is SGHAT, CDR2 FQNNGV. CDR3 region: CASSPAGGLNEKLFF. Written as DNA, the CDR3 is TGTGCCAGCAGCCCAGCAGGGGGCCTTAATGAAAAACTGTTTTTT.

This clonotype was seen repeatedly, ten times or more. V gene TRBV28 combines with J gene TRBJ2-7, with D tentatively TRBD2 (6 bases). V shed 6 bases and J shed 6 bases, with 15 bases lying between them. The V gene's germline CDR1 is MDHEN and CDR2 SYDVKM. This CDR3 spans 13 amino acids. The CDR3 nucleotides are TGTGCCAGCAGCCGATATCGGGGGAGCGAGCAGTACGTC. Amino acids: CASSRYRGSEQYV.

This clonotype was recorded at least ten times. The chain carries TRBV5-1 and TRBJ2-1, with D possibly being TRBD2 (6 bases). The germline gives CDR1 SGHRS, CDR2 YFSETQ. V lost 5 bases and J lost 4, with 10 bases in between. This CDR3 is built from 13 residues. The CDR3 here is CASRTSMYNEQFF. CDR3 nucleotides: TGCGCCAGCAGGACTAGTATGTACAATGAGCAGTTCTTC.

There are many counts of this clonotype. This chain links TRBV20-1 with TRBJ2-5; the match to TRBD2 covers 8 bases. After removal of 5 bases from V and 1 base from J, the junction contained 9 bases not matched to a gene. Germline values: CDR1 DFQATT, CDR2 SNEGSKA (reference sequence). This CDR3 comprises 15 residues. The DNA for the CDR3 is TGCAGTGCTCTGCCGATCGCGGGGGGCCAAGAGACCCAGTACTTC. Translating gives CSALPIAGGQETQYF.

Many counts were recorded for this clonotype. This sequence joins TRBV29-1 and TRBJ2-5; the match to TRBD1 covers 8 bases. The CDR3 consists of 15 residues. Losses at the gene ends were 6 bases for V and 7 bases for J; bases not matched to a gene: 16. The germline V gene encodes CDR1 SQVTM and CDR2 ANQGSEA. This CDR3 is CSVSADRVIDSTQYF. In DNA form, the CDR3 reads TGCAGCGTCAGCGCGGACAGGGTCATTGACTCGACCCAGTACTTC.

The sample holds many counts of this clonotype. The rearrangement links TRBV7-3 to TRBJ2-3; no firm D call. V lost 5 bases, J lost 2 bases, and 11 bases lay in between. There are 14 residues in the CDR3. Germline V gene lookup returns CDR1 SGHTA and CDR2 FQGTGA. The CDR3 nucleotides are TGTGCCAGCAGCCAAACAGTCGCCACAGATACGCAGTATTTT. Amino acids: CASSQTVATDTQYF.

This clonotype was picked up many times. The V call is TRBV12-3 or TRBV12-4, the J call TRBJ1-1, with a tentative D call TRBD1 (6 bases). V gave up 3 bases and J gave up 0 bases, with 11 bases separating them. CDR3 size: 15 residues. The CDR3 protein is CASSFRRGVNTEAFF. In nucleotides, the CDR3 is TGTGCCAGCAGTTTTCGTAGGGGGGTGAACACTGAAGCTTTCTTT.

This clonotype was recorded at least ten times. The rearrangement joins TRBV21-1 to TRBJ2-1; the D call TRBD1 from the table was never checked on the DNA. TRBV21-1 is a known pseudogene. CDR3 length: 14 residues. CDR3 sequence: CASNYTGGFNEQFF. Here the CDR3 DNA reads TGTGCCAGCAACTACACAGGGGGCTTCAATGAGCAGTTCTTC.

This clonotype was counted many times. CDR3 DNA sequence: TGCGCCAGCAGCATAGCAGGGTTCTCCTACAATGAGCAGTTCTTC. Translated: CASSIAGFSYNEQFF. This sequence joins TRBV5-1 and TRBJ2-1, with D perhaps matching TRBD1 (5 bases). CDR1 SGHRS and CDR2 YFSETQ come from the germline V gene. The CDR3 runs to 15 residues. The V end was cut by 4 bases, the J end by 0 bases, with 11 bases between.

This clonotype was counted at least ten times. The V and J genes are TRBV7-8 and TRBJ2-7, with D possibly TRBD1 on 5 matching bases. The CDR3 length is 14 residues. The V gene's germline CDR1 is SGHVS and CDR2 FQNEAQ. V lost 0 bases, J lost 2 bases, and 8 bases lay in between. The chain's CDR3 is CASSLAETAYEQYV. In nucleotides, the CDR3 is TGTGCCAGCAGCTTAGCGGAGACAGCCTACGAGCAGTACGTC.

This clonotype was observed at least ten times. V usage is TRBV6-6 and J usage is TRBJ2-7; 7 bases are a match to TRBD1. The CDR3 spans 13 residues. The germline gives CDR1 MNHNY, CDR2 SVGAGI (reference sequence). V gave up 6 bases and J gave up 3 bases; unmatched junction bases: 5. The CDR3 bases are TGTGCCAGCAGCGGACAGGCCAACTACGAGCAGTACTTC. The encoded protein is CASSGQANYEQYF.

This clonotype was counted many times. This chain connects TRBV27 to TRBJ2-1; TRBD1 aligns across 7 bases. Trimming cost V 8 bases and J 9 bases; bases outside gene matches: 7. Germline V CDR1 and CDR2: MNHEY, SMNVEV (reference sequence). This CDR3 has 12 residues. DNA of the CDR3: TGTGCCAGCCACTCAGAGGGGGCTGAGCAGTTCTTC. It is translated as CASHSEGAEQFF.

Ten or more counts support this clonotype. The chain uses TRBV29-1 and TRBJ1-1, with D possibly being TRBD1 (6 bases). V lost 5 bases to trimming and J lost 0 bases, with 13 bases between them. The CDR3 totals 14 residues. The germline V gene encodes CDR1 SQVTM and CDR2 ANQGSEA. The CDR3 region has the DNA TGCAGCGTTTCGTATAGGGGGATGAACACTGAAGCTTTCTTT. This translates into CSVSYRGMNTEAFF.

This clonotype was recorded at least ten times. The chain couples TRBV20-1 to TRBJ1-1; 9 nucleotides align to TRBD1. The CDR3 covers 14 residues. V lost 1 base and J lost 4; bases outside the gene matches: 4. Germline V gene lookup returns CDR1 DFQATT and CDR2 SNEGSKA (reference sequence). This CDR3 is CSARGDRESTEAFF. The CDR3, as DNA: TGCAGTGCTAGAGGGGACAGGGAGAGCACTGAAGCTTTCTTT.

This clonotype was observed many times. The V and J genes are TRBV7-2 and TRBJ2-1; D call uncertain. Trimming took off 5 bases at V and 9 bases at J, with 8 bases between the two ends. Germline loops: CDR1 SGHTA, CDR2 FQGNSA. The CDR3 spans 11 residues. CDR3 nucleotide sequence: TGTGCCAGCAGCCTAGTTTTTGAGCAGTTCTTC. Translation gives CASSLVFEQFF. Using reference TRBV7-2 and TRBJ2-1 for the parts outside the CDR3, the full variable domain is GAGVSQSPSNKVTEKGKDVELRCDPISGHTALYWYRQSLGQGLEFLIYFQGNSAPDKSGLPSDRFSAERTGGSVSTLTIQRTQQEDSAVYLCASSLVFEQFFGPGTRLTVL.

This clonotype appeared many times. This sequence joins TRBV7-9 and TRBJ1-2; D is uncertain. With 4 bases removed from V and 1 base from J, the gap between germline ends came to 16 bases. Per germline, CDR1 SEHNR and CDR2 FQNEAQ (reference sequence). CDR3 size: 16 residues. The chain's CDR3 is CASSSPAAGRNYGYTF. The CDR3 DNA follows: TGTGCCAGCAGCTCCCCTGCGGCAGGTCGTAACTATGGCTACACCTTC.

In its sample, this clonotype was seen many times. The CDR3 nucleotides read TGCGCCAGCAGACGGTCGGGGGTGGCTGAGCAGTTCTTC. This encodes CASRRSGVAEQFF. The chain uses TRBV5-1 and TRBJ2-1, with D perhaps matching TRBD2 (6 bases). Trimming stripped 5 bases from V and 9 bases from J, with 15 bases between. This CDR3 has 13 amino acids. Germline values: CDR1 SGHRS, CDR2 YFSETQ.

This rearrangement joins TRBV4-1 to TRBJ2-5, with 8 bases fitting TRBD2. In germline, CDR1 is MGHRA, CDR2 YSYEKL. CDR3 length: 16 residues. Trimming at V came to 0 bases and at J to 4 bases, leaving 7 bases not matched to a gene. The CDR3 reads CASSQDNGGASETQYF. CDR3 nucleotides: TGCGCCAGCAGCCAAGACAACGGGGGGGCCTCAGAGACCCAGTACTTC.

In its sample, this clonotype was seen many times. The chain joins TRBV14 to TRBJ2-5; D remains unclear. CDR1 SGHDN and CDR2 FVKESK come from the germline V gene. This CDR3 is 13 amino acids long. Trimming removed 3 bases at V and 5 bases at J, with 10 bases between. The CDR3 spells CASSHWGGETQYF. As DNA, the CDR3 is TGTGCCAGCAGCCATTGGGGTGGGGAGACCCAGTACTTC. The entire variable domain, with the rest obtained from reference TRBV14 and TRBJ2-5, is as follows: EAGVTQFPSHSVIEKGQTVTLRCDPISGHDNLYWYRRVMGKEIKFLLHFVKESKQDESGMPNNRFLAERTGGTYSTLKVQPAELEDSGVYFCASSHWGGETQYFGPGTRLLVL.

This clonotype was observed at least ten times. This chain uses TRBV27 with TRBJ2-3; 13 positions agree with TRBD2. The CDR3 length is 16 residues. Germline CDR1 MNHEY, CDR2 SMNVEV (reference sequence). V trimming: 6 bases; J trimming: 6 bases; junction bases outside the gene matches: 9. CDR3 residues: CASSQRTSGGRDTQYF. In DNA form, the CDR3 reads TGTGCCAGCAGCCAACGGACTAGCGGGGGCAGGGATACGCAGTATTTT.

This clonotype has a count of ten or more. This rearrangement joins TRBV6-2 or TRBV6-3 to TRBJ2-7; D gene uncertain. Deletions cut 10 bases from V and 5 bases from J, with 18 bases between. In germline, CDR1 is MNHEY, CDR2 SVGEGT. This CDR3 region has 13 residues. The DNA of the CDR3 is TGTGCCACCGGTAGACTCCTTCGGGACGAGCAGTACGTC. Protein: CATGRLLRDEQYV.